This TCR beta chain was recovered during a study of blood T cell dynamics during melanoma immunotherapy. Findings and caveats of the study: Whether repertoire-driving clones were melanoma-specific could not be determined.

Repertoires were generated with immunoSEQ multiplex PCR, while TCRdb's copy carries only in-frame clones and drops some. The table shows roughly 6,000 clones, with 88% occurring only once. Time point specified: pre-treatment baseline. One draw preceded checkpoint blockade; another followed its first cycle at week 3. This clone has just one count. What it recognizes is unknown. The specimen comprised blood, sampled from a patient treated with checkpoint blockade. This TCR was recovered from a human donor with melanoma.

The CDR3 region is CASSLVGGSSYNEQFF. The CDR3, as DNA: TGTGCCAGCAGCTTAGTAGGGGGTAGCTCCTACAATGAGCAGTTCTTC. The chain recombines TRBV7-2 with TRBJ2-1; D might be TRBD1 (6 bases). This CDR3 comprises 16 residues. Germline CDR1 is SGHTA and CDR2 is FQGNSA. V lost 1 base to trimming and J lost 0 bases, with 10 bases between them. The full variable domain, in which reference TRBV7-2 and TRBJ2-1 provide the parts outside the CDR3, is GAGVSQSPSNKVTEKGKDVELRCDPISGHTALYWYRQSLGQGLEFLIYFQGNSAPDKSGLPSDRFSAERTGGSVSTLTIQRTQQEDSAVYLCASSLVGGSSYNEQFFGPGTRLTVL.